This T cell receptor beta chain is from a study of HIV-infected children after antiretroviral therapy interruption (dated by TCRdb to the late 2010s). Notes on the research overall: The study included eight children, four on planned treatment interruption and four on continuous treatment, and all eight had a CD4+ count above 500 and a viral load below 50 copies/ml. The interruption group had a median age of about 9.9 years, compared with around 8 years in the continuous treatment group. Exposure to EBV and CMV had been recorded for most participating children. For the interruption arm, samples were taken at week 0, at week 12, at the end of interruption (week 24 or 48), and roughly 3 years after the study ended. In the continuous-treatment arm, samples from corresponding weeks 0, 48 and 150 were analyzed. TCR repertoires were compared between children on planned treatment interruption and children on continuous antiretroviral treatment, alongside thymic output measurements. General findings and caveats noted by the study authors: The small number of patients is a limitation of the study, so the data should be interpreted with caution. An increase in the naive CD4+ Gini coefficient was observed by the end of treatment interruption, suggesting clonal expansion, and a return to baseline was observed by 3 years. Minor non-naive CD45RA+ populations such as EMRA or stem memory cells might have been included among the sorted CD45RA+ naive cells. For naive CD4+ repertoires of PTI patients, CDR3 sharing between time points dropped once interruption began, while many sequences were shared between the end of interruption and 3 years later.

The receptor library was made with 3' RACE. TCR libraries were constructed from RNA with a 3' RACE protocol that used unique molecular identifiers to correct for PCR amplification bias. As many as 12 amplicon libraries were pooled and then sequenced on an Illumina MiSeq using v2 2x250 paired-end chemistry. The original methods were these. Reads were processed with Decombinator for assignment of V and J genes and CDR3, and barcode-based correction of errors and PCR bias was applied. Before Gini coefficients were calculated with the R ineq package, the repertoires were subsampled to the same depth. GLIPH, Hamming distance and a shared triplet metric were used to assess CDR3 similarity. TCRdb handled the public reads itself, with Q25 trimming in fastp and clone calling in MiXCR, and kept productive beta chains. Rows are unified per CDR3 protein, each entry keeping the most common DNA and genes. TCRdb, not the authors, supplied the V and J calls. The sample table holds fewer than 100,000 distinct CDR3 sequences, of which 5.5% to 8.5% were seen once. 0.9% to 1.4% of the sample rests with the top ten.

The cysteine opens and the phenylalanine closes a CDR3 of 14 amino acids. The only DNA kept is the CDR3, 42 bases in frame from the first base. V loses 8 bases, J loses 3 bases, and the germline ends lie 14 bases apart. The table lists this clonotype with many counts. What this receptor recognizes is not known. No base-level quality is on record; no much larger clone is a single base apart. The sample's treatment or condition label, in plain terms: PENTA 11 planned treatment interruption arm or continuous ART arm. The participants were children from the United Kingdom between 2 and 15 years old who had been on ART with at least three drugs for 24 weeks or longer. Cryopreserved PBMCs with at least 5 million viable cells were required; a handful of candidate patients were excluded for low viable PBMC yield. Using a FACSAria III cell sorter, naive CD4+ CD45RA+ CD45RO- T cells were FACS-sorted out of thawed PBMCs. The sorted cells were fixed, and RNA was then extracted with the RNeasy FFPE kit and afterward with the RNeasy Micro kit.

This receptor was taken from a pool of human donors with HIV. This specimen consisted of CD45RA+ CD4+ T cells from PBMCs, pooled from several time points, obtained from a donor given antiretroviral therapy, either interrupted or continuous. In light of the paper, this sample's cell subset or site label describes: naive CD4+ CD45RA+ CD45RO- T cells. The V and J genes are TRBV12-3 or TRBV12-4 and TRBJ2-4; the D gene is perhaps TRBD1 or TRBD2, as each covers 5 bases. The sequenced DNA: TGTGCCAGCTCAGCCGGGACCCTCAAAAACATTCAGTACTTC. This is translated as CASSAGTLKNIQYF.